Presented here are 31 T cell receptor beta chains from one specimen sequenced in a study of blood T cells in healthy people across ages (dated by TCRdb to between 2014 and 2017). The library was prepared using 5' RACE. Sequencing used an Illumina HiSeq 2500. A second PCR of about 6 to 11 cycles was run with a J-beta primer mix and a sample-barcoded 5' primer. TCRdb took the public reads, trimmed them with fastp at Q25, ran MiXCR for clone calling and kept in-frame beta chains. Records with the same CDR3 protein are collapsed into one entry carrying the most frequent genes and DNA. For this sample there are 550,000 to 600,000 distinct CDR3 sequences; 25% to 30% appear just once. The ten top clones hold less than 20% of the sample. Sequencing was performed on blood. These TCRs come from a woman in her 70s in good health.

The V and J genes are TRBV7-9 and TRBJ2-5; weak D call: TRBD2 (5 bases). The J call is doubtful: the DNA matches TRBJ2-1 better. The germline CDR1 and CDR2 sequences are SEHNR and FQNEAQ (reference sequence). The CDR3 spans 15 residues. The CDR3 nucleotides read TGTGCCAGCAGCTTAGAACTAGGAGCCTACAATGAGCAGTTCTTC. This codes for CASSLELGAYNEQFF.

The table lists this clonotype with a few counts. V gene TRBV9 combines with J gene TRBJ1-5; D unresolved. Germline V gene data show CDR1 as SGDLS and CDR2 as YYNGEE. Trimming cost V 1 base and J 5 bases, with 10 bases left between them. This CDR3 region has 14 residues. CDR3 sequence (DNA): TGTGCCAGCAGCGTATACCCCATGGATCAGCCCCAGCATTTT. Translated, it gives CASSVYPMDQPQHF.

This chain connects TRBV29-1 to TRBJ1-5, with 7 bases that match TRBD1. The J segment lost 3 bases and the V segment lost 6 bases, leaving 5 bases of the junction unmatched. This CDR3 has 13 amino acids. The V gene's germline CDR1 is SQVTM and CDR2 ANQGSEA. CDR3 region: CSVLQGNNQPQHF. CDR3 nucleotide sequence: TGCAGCGTGTTACAGGGGAACAATCAGCCCCAGCATTTT.

This chain uses TRBV18 with TRBJ2-6; 8 bases are shared with TRBD1. Germline CDR1 KGHSH, CDR2 LQKENI. V shed 4 bases, J shed 4 bases, and the junction held 9 bases outside the gene matches. The CDR3 has 17 residues. The CDR3 here is CASSLTRQGTGANVLTF. The CDR3 nucleotides read TGTGCCAGCTCACTAACTCGACAGGGGACCGGGGCCAACGTCCTGACTTTC.

V gene TRBV5-1 combines with J gene TRBJ2-7, with D perhaps given as TRBD1 or TRBD2 (5 bases each). The CDR3 contains 14 residues. Per germline, CDR1 SGHRS and CDR2 YFSETQ. Trimming left V 3 bases short and J 5 bases short, with 15 bases between. The CDR3 bases are TGCGCCAGCAGCTCCGGGACGGATACCAACGAGCAGTACTTC. It is translated as CASSSGTDTNEQYF.

This clonotype was seen only a few times. V usage is TRBV20-1 and J usage is TRBJ1-4; TRBD1 matches 9 bases. The V gene's germline CDR1 is DFQATT and CDR2 SNEGSKA (reference sequence). This CDR3 has 16 amino acids. With V trimmed by 8 bases and J by 0 bases, 10 bases remained unmatched. Here the CDR3 DNA reads TGCAGTTCCACGGACAGGGGACTTCCAACTAATGAAAAACTGTTTTTT. This codes for CSSTDRGLPTNEKLFF.

This clonotype has only a few counts. V gene TRBV11-1 combines with J gene TRBJ2-1; 10 nucleotides agree with TRBD2. Germline lookup yields CDR1 SGHAT and CDR2 FQDESV (reference sequence). CDR3 size: 15 residues. V dropped 4 bases and J dropped 9; count of bases not matched to a gene: 9. As DNA, the CDR3 is TGTGCCAGCAGCTCTCCGACTAGCGGGTTGGGTGAGCAGTTCTTC. It encodes CASSSPTSGLGEQFF.

The V gene is TRBV11-1, the J gene TRBJ2-5, with 8 bases identical to TRBD2. CDR3 length: 21 residues. Unmatched junction bases numbered 26, after V lost 7 bases and J lost 1 base. Per the germline V gene, CDR1 is SGHAT and CDR2 is FQDESV (reference sequence). CDR3 protein: CASTWGQLSRLWSGGQETQYF. CDR3 DNA: TGTGCCAGCACCTGGGGGCAGTTATCCCGATTGTGGAGCGGGGGCCAAGAGACCCAGTACTTC.

This chain uses TRBV12-3 or TRBV12-4 with TRBJ1-6; D might be TRBD1 (6 bases). The CDR3 runs 13 residues. V was cut by 6 bases and J by 10 bases, with 13 bases left in between. Here the CDR3 reads CASRIQGKSPLHF. The CDR3 nucleotides are TGTGCCAGCAGAATACAGGGAAAGTCACCCCTCCACTTT.

The V gene is TRBV11-2, the J gene TRBJ2-5, with no clear D. The DNA end is more similar to TRBJ2-7, so the J call may be wrong. Germline values: CDR1 SGHAT, CDR2 FQNNGV. The CDR3 runs 15 residues. For the CDR3, the DNA is TGTGCCAGCAGCTTAGGCCGTGGGCCTAACTACGAGCAGTACTTC. This encodes CASSLGRGPNYEQYF.

This chain joins TRBV12-3 or TRBV12-4 and TRBJ2-7; TRBD2 matches at 8 bases. V lost 5 bases and J lost 7; bases outside the gene matches: 13. This CDR3 contains 15 residues. The CDR3 DNA is TGTGCCAGCAGTGCCAGGGGACTAGGAATCTTTGAGCAGTACTTC. Its protein is CASSARGLGIFEQYF.

This clonotype was detected only a few times. The chain joins TRBV7-2 to TRBJ2-1, with no clear D. The germline gives CDR1 SGHTA, CDR2 FQGNSA. Between the trimmed V and J ends, which lost 5 bases and 12 bases, there was a span of 11 bases. The CDR3 spans 11 residues. CDR3 sequence: CASSPVSRQFF. CDR3 bases: TGTGCCAGCAGCCCAGTCAGTCGGCAGTTCTTC.

The chain uses TRBV5-1 and TRBJ1-1; D gene ambiguous. The germline V gene encodes CDR1 SGHRS and CDR2 YFSETQ. The CDR3 extends over 13 amino acids. Trimming took off 1 base at V and 6 bases at J, with 10 bases between the two ends. The CDR3 DNA reads as TGCGCCAGCAGCTTGTCGGGTAACGCTGAAGCTTTCTTT. Amino acid sequence: CASSLSGNAEAFF.

This sequence joins TRBV4-2 and TRBJ2-7, with D possibly matching TRBD2 (5 bases). The CDR3 has 15 amino acids. From germline, CDR1 is LGHNA and CDR2 YNFKEQ. The germline V and J ends were trimmed by 1 base and 1 base, with 11 bases remaining between them. CDR3 DNA: TGTGCCAGCAGCCAAGTGCGCGGACTTTCCTACGAGCAGTACTTC. Protein product: CASSQVRGLSYEQYF.

This clonotype occurred a few times. This CDR3 reads CAWSRTGKGEKLFF. Written as DNA, the CDR3 is TGTGCCTGGAGTCGGACAGGAAAGGGTGAAAAACTGTTTTTT. The chain joins TRBV30 to TRBJ1-4; 7 bases agree with TRBD1. V was pared by 2 bases and J by 7 bases, with 7 bases of the junction left unmatched. CDR1 GTSNPN and CDR2 SVGIG come from the germline V gene (reference sequence). This CDR3 spans 14 amino acids.

The J gene is TRBJ2-5, the V gene TRBV29-1; no clear D gene. Per germline, CDR1 SQVTM and CDR2 ANQGSEA. This CDR3 comprises 11 residues. The V end was cut by 2 bases, the J end by 2 bases, with 3 bases between. CDR3 protein: CSVEIQETQYF. In DNA, the CDR3 is TGCAGCGTTGAAATACAAGAGACCCAGTACTTC.

This clonotype was observed a handful of times. This chain connects TRBV6-1 to TRBJ1-1; 8 bases agree with TRBD1. The CDR3 has 14 amino acids. With V trimmed by 6 bases and J by 4 bases, 7 bases remained unmatched. Looked up from germline, CDR1 is MNHNS and CDR2 is SASEGT. CDR3 bases: TGTGCCAGCAGCGAGAGACAGGGGAGCACTGAAGCTTTCTTT. Translating gives CASSERQGSTEAFF.

This clonotype appeared a few times. The V and J genes are TRBV27 and TRBJ1-4, with a possible D match to TRBD1 (5 bases). The CDR3 sequence is 13 residues long. V gave up 5 bases and J gave up 8 bases, with 12 bases separating them. Germline V gives CDR1 MNHEY, CDR2 SMNVEV (reference sequence). This chain's CDR3 is CASSEGKWEKLFF. The CDR3 nucleotides are TGTGCCAGCAGTGAGGGGAAGTGGGAAAAACTGTTTTTT.

For this clonotype: A read error may produce the germline difference seen at one junction end. The rearrangement links TRBV7-9 to TRBJ2-3; D is unclear. The length of the CDR3 is 14 residues. CDR1 SEHNR and CDR2 FQNEAQ come from the germline V gene (reference sequence). The chain's CDR3 is CASSLGGLPDTPYF. The CDR3 nucleotides read TGTGCCAGCAGCTTAGGAGGCCTCCCAGATACGCCGTATTTT.

The chain employs TRBV15 and TRBJ2-1, with D possibly TRBD2 on 6 matching bases. V lost 5 bases and J 0 bases, leaving 14 bases between the germline ends. Germline loops: CDR1 LNHNV, CDR2 YYDKDF (reference sequence). This CDR3 is 16 amino acids long. The chain's CDR3 is CATSPTRQSSYNEQFF. Here the CDR3 DNA reads TGTGCCACCAGCCCGACTAGACAGAGCTCCTACAATGAGCAGTTCTTC.

This clonotype was recorded a few times. The V call is TRBV30, the J call TRBJ2-1, with D perhaps TRBD2 (6 bases). Deletions cut 1 base from V and 9 bases from J, with 13 bases between. The CDR3 covers 13 residues. CDR1 GTSNPN and CDR2 SVGIG come from the germline V gene (reference sequence). CDR3 DNA sequence: TGTGCCTGGAGTGCCTCCGGGCGGGGTGAGCAGTTCTTC. Amino acids: CAWSASGRGEQFF.

The genes are TRBV6-6 and TRBJ2-7; 12 positions match TRBD2. CDR1 is MNHNY, CDR2 SVGAGI, per germline (reference sequence). V lost 6 bases, J lost 4 bases, and 4 bases stayed unmatched. The CDR3 spans 14 residues. CDR3 coding DNA: TGTGCCAGCAGCCCCGGACTAGCGGGATACGAGCAGTACTTC. It translates to CASSPGLAGYEQYF.

This clonotype was detected only once. The gene calls are TRBV5-1 and TRBJ2-5, with a tentative D call TRBD1 (5 bases). The DNA end favors TRBJ2-1, so the J call may be wrong. Germline values: CDR1 SGHRS, CDR2 YFSETQ. This CDR3 has 13 amino acids. CDR3 bases: TGCGCCAGCAGCCCCACAGGCCCAAATGAGCAGTTCTTC. Translated, it gives CASSPTGPNEQFF.

This sequence joins TRBV29-1 and TRBJ2-5; D is unclear. This CDR3 has 14 residues. Trimming took off 7 bases at V and 3 bases at J, with 18 bases between the two ends. Germline V gene sequence: CDR1 SQVTM, CDR2 ANQGSEA. The CDR3 DNA reads as TGCAGCGCCGACGGCGGAGCCCTAAAAGAGACCCAGTACTTC. As protein: CSADGGALKETQYF.

This clonotype occurred a few times. V gene TRBV7-2 combines with J gene TRBJ2-4; 9 nucleotides match TRBD1. Germline V lookup: CDR1 SGHTA, CDR2 FQGNSA. With V trimmed by 6 bases and J by 6 bases, 15 bases remained unmatched. This CDR3 is built from 17 residues. This chain's CDR3 is CASSLTAPGQGTNIQYF. Here the CDR3 DNA reads TGTGCCAGCAGTTTGACTGCTCCGGGACAGGGAACAAACATTCAGTACTTC.

J is TRBJ1-2 and V is TRBV4-3; no clear D. The V end was cut by 0 bases, the J end by 0 bases, with 8 bases between. CDR1 and CDR2 (germline): LGHNA, YSLEER. The CDR3 has 15 amino acids. The CDR3 DNA reads as TGCGCCAGCAGCCAAGAATGGGTCACTAACTATGGCTACACCTTC. This sequence encodes CASSQEWVTNYGYTF.

The V gene is TRBV10-3, the J gene TRBJ2-6; D is perhaps TRBD1 (5 bases). Germline V gene sequence: CDR1 ENHRY, CDR2 SYGVKD. The CDR3 is 16 amino acids. The V gene lost 7 bases and the J gene lost 0 bases, with 13 bases spanning the gap. CDR3 amino acids: CAITDSASSGANVLTF. The DNA of the CDR3 is TGTGCCATCACCGACAGCGCCAGCTCTGGGGCCAACGTCCTGACTTTC.

Only a few counts were recorded for this clonotype. The rearrangement joins TRBV4-1 to TRBJ2-1; D gene unclear. The tail of the sequence fits TRBJ2-5 better, so the J call may be wrong. Germline lookup yields CDR1 MGHRA and CDR2 YSYEKL. This CDR3 spans 14 amino acids. The CDR3 loop is CASSQGPRQETQYF. In DNA form, the CDR3 reads TGCGCCAGCAGCCAAGGGCCCCGGCAGGAGACCCAGTACTTC.

CDR3 in DNA: TGCAGCGTTGACGCAAGGGGAGGGGAGCTGTTTTTT. This encodes CSVDARGGELFF. This rearrangement joins TRBV29-1 to TRBJ2-2; TRBD1 might be the D (5 bases). The V gene's germline CDR1 is SQVTM and CDR2 ANQGSEA. This CDR3 has 12 residues. Trimming cost V 3 bases and J 8 bases, with 10 bases left between them.

In its sample, this clonotype was seen a few times. The J gene is TRBJ1-1, the V gene TRBV6-5, with TRBD1 identical over 7 bases. Germline loops: CDR1 MNHEY, CDR2 SVGAGI. V lost 2 bases to trimming and J lost 5 bases; unmatched junction nucleotides: 8. There are 15 residues in the CDR3. Written as DNA, the CDR3 is TGTGCCAGCAGTTACATAACCACAGGGGCTACTGAAGCTTTCTTT. Translation: CASSYITTGATEAFF.

The chain uses TRBV30 and TRBJ2-7; D call uncertain. The germline V gene has CDR1 GTSNPN and CDR2 SVGIG (reference sequence). V was pared by 4 bases and J by 1 base, with 11 bases between. This CDR3 is 13 amino acids long. For the CDR3, the DNA is TGTGCCTGGACCGGACGCCCTTCCTACGAGCAGTACTTC. Its protein product is CAWTGRPSYEQYF.